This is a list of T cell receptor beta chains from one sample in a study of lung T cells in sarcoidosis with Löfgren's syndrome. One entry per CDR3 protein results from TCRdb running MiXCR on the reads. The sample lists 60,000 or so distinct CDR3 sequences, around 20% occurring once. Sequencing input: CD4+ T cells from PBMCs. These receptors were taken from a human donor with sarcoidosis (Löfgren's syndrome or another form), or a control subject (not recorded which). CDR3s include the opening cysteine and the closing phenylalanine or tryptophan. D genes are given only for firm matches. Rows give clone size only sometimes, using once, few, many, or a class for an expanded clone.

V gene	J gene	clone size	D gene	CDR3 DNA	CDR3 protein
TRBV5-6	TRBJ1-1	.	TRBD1	TGTGCCAGCAGCTCGATAGACAGGGGGTTGAACACTGAAGCTTTCTTT	CASSSIDRGLNTEAFF
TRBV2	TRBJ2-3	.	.	TGTGCCAGCAGTGTAGGAGCGTCTACAGATACGCAGTATTTT	CASSVGASTDTQYF
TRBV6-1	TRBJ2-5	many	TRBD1	TGTGCCAGCAGTGAAGCCTGGTCTCGGACAGGGCGTCAAAGTTGGCAAGAGACCCAGTACTTC	CASSEAWSRTGRQSWQETQYF
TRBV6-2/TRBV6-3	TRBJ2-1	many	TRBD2	TGTGCCAGCACGACTAGCGTCAATGAGCAGTTCTTC	CASTTSVNEQFF
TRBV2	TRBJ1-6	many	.	TGTGCCAGCAGTTATTTGGGAAATTCACCCCTCCACTTT	CASSYLGNSPLHF
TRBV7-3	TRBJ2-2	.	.	TGTGCCAGCAGCTTAGACACATCGAACACCGGGGAGCTGTTTTTT	CASSLDTSNTGELFF
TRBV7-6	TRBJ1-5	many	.	TGTGCCAGCAGCTTGGGGAGAGGGAGCAATCAGCCCCAGCATTTT	CASSLGRGSNQPQHF
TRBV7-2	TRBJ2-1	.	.	TGTAGAGCCTGGAGGGCAGAGAACAATGAGCAGTTCTTC	CRAWRAENNEQFF
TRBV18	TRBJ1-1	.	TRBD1	TGTGCCAGCTCATTAGGACAGGTGACGAACACTGAAGCTTTCTTT	CASSLGQVTNTEAFF
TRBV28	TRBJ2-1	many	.	TGTGCCAGCAGCGGACGGTCCTACAATGAGCAGTTCTTC	CASSGRSYNEQFF
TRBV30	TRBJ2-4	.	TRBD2	TGTGCCTGGAGTCCAGCGGGAGGGCCATTTGGATTAGCCAAAAACATTCAGTACTTC	CAWSPAGGPFGLAKNIQYF
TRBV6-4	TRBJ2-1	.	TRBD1	TGTGCCAGCAGAGTACAGGGGGAAATCAACAATGAGCAGTTCTTC	CASRVQGEINNEQFF
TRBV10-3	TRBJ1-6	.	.	TGTGCCATCAGTGAGACAGGTTACAATTCACTCCTCCACTTT	CAISETGYNSLLHF
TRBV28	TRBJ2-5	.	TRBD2	TGTGCCAGCAGTTTACTGGGAGGGTTTGGGTTATCGGCGGACCAAGAGACCCAGTACTTC	CASSLLGGFGLSADQETQYF
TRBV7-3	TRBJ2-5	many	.	TGTGCCAGCAGCTTGAGCGGCACCATGACCCAGTACTTC	CASSLSGTMTQYF
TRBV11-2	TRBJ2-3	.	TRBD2	TGTGCCAGCAGCTTGTTACTAGCGGGAGGGCGTCCAGATACGCAGTATTTT	CASSLLLAGGRPDTQYF
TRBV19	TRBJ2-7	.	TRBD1	TGTGCCAGTAGAATGACAGGGCACACCTACGAGCAGTACTTC	CASRMTGHTYEQYF
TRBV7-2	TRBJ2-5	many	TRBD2	TGTGCCAGCAGCACGACTAGCGGAGCCCAAGAGACCCAGTACTTC	CASSTTSGAQETQYF
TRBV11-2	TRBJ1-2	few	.	TGTGCCAGCAGCCCCGACACAAACTATGGCTACACCTTC	CASSPDTNYGYTF
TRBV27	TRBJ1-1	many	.	TGTGCCAGCCGGGAGATCGGGCTCAAATTGAACACTGAAGCTTTCTTT	CASREIGLKLNTEAFF
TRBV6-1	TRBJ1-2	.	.	TGTGCCAGCAGTGGGGACTTTCGCTATGGCTACACCTTC	CASSGDFRYGYTF
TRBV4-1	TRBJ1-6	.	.	TGCGCCAGCTGGCAGGGGCTCCACTTT	CASWQGLHF
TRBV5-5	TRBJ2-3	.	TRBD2	TGTGCCAGCAGCTTGGAGTGGGGGGGGACGCAGTATTTT	CASSLEWGGTQYF
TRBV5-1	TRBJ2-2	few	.	TGCGCCAGCAGCTTGGAGGCTAGGGCTAGCGACACCGGGGAGCTGTTTTTT	CASSLEARASDTGELFF